This record looks at one T cell receptor beta chain sequence and its context. Antigen unknown. The record originates from a study of T cells after yellow fever vaccination. Study-wide findings and caveats: Faster peaking, at day 5 versus 15, marked a secondary response that was weaker. Highly abundant clonotypes carried over from the bulk population could end up in FACS-sorted repertoires as contaminants.

MiXCR, applied by TCRdb to the 5' RACE reads, yields one record per CDR3 protein. The table includes some 240,000 distinct CDR3 sequences, 3.6% detected once. V shed 6 bases and J shed 7 bases, with 6 bases lying between them. Per the germline V gene, CDR1 is SNHLY and CDR2 is FYNNEI. The CDR3 extends over 11 amino acids. V gene TRBV2 combines with J gene TRBJ2-2; D gene ambiguous. The sequencing here drew on PBMCs, taken 15 days after the yellow fever booster vaccination. This sequence originates from a man aged 18-30 years who received the YFV17D yellow fever vaccine. The CDR3 DNA reads TGTGCCAGCAGCATGAGCGGGGAGCTGTTTTTT. Translation gives CASSMSGELFF.